Detailed here is one T cell receptor (beta chain). Its antigen is as yet unknown. Primers: 60 Vbeta forward and 13 Jbeta reverse. The repertoire was sequenced with immunoSEQ multiplex PCR; TCRdb's copy has only in-frame clones and lacks some. This sample has about 160,000 clones, with 70% to 85% found just once. CDR1 SGHRS and CDR2 YFSETQ come from the germline V gene. Trimming left V 4 bases short and J 2 bases short, with 12 bases between. The CDR3 extends over 14 amino acids. This sample is drawn from a study of cytomegalovirus exposure and HLA in healthy donors. Findings and caveats of the study: Researchers counted 180 or so TCR beta chains as cytomegalovirus-associated.

The chain combines TRBV5-1 with TRBJ1-1; D is possibly TRBD1 (5 bases). The sequenced material came from PBMCs. This clonotype was sampled from a man in his forties in good health and CMV-seronegative. CDR3 in amino acids: CASSPLGGNTEAFF. The CDR3 coding sequence is TGCGCCAGCAGCCCTTTGGGGGGAAACACTGAAGCTTTCTTT.